This T cell receptor (beta chain) was identified in a study of T cell responses to AZD1222 COVID-19 vaccine. This CDR3 contains 19 residues. Looked up from germline, CDR1 is LNHDA and CDR2 is SQIVND (reference sequence). V dropped 5 bases and J dropped 0 bases, with 23 bases sitting between them. Comments on this clone: Its antigen is not identified.

Study-wide results and caveats: Mostly white British, mostly female donors; authors suggested clonal diversity may be underestimated.

TCRdb's copy holds only in-frame clones and misses some; the assay was immunoSEQ multiplex PCR. The data hold some 140,000 clones, with under 95% observed a single time. The rearrangement uses TRBV19 and TRBJ1-5, with D possibly TRBD1 on 5 matching bases. This clonotype originated in an adult in good health. The sequencing here drew on peripheral blood, taken on day 0 of AZD1222 vaccination. CDR3 nucleotide sequence: TGTGCCAGTAGTCCCGACAGTCCCTTGACTTTTTATAGCAATCAGCCCCAGCATTTT. Translated, it gives CASSPDSPLTFYSNQPQHF.